This T cell receptor (beta chain) was found in a study of blood T cell repertoires in COVID-19 (dated by TCRdb to 2018 to 2020). With regard to the full study: Samples from collaborators originated in the United States, Italy and Spain and spanned both the acute and convalescent phases of COVID-19. A de-identified subject ID, COVID-19 status, age in years and sex were almost always included in the sample metadata. Where available, HLA class I and class II types were taken from metadata supplied by the sample provider and were not determined by assay-based typing. Samples were obtained from the ongoing ImmuneRACE study (first 160 participants) and from 1,254 subjects provided by 6 global collaborators. A freely available public database, intended as a resource for researchers studying the immune response to SARS-CoV-2, is where the repertoires were released. The prospective study material was composed of cDNA or gDNA derived from T cells, B-cell-depleted T cells, or PBMCs. Subjects who had been exposed to COVID-19, were actively infected with it, or had recovered from it provided the deeply sampled blood TCRbeta repertoires that made up the dataset. Study-wide conclusions, independent of this receptor: The quantity of clinical and demographic metadata differed by source and by participant and was supplied without curation.

About this clone itself: It has no known antigen specificity. Base qualities are not provided; no much larger clone lies one nucleotide away.

In the germline V gene, CDR1 corresponds to MNHEY and CDR2 to SVGAGI. The junction shows trimming of 7 bases on V and 0 bases on J, plus 15 bases between the germline ends. The cysteine opens and the phenylalanine closes a CDR3 of 15 amino acids. The kept DNA is CDR3 alone, 45 bases in frame from the first base. TCRbeta CDR3 regions were amplified from genomic DNA by means of the immunoSEQ Assay, a bias-controlled multiplex PCR. Under the source paper's analysis protocol: The number of nucleated cells in each sample was estimated from the amplification of reference gene primers within the assay. Sequence reads were collapsed and filtered to measure the absolute abundance of every unique TCRbeta CDR3 rearrangement. For each sample, productive Simpson clonality was calculated by taking the square root of Simpson's diversity index across productive rearrangements. TCRdb's version of the immuneACCESS table is confined to in-frame rearrangements and falls short of the full clone set. An unresolved V gene accounts for under half of the shortfall where checked; the remainder is of unknown origin. V and J calls and clone size are as listed in that table; D and trimming were resolved from the DNA. Here the sample has about 110,000 clones; over 75% occur a single time. 6.5% to 8% of the sample is in the top ten clones.

Whole blood was collected in K2EDTA tubes by collaborating institutions according to the institutions' own protocols. For TCRbeta analysis, collaborator samples were shipped as frozen whole blood, as isolated PBMCs, or as DNA extracted from either sample type. The source is a woman aged 50 to 65 with acute or convalescent COVID-19. The chain couples TRBV6-5 to TRBJ1-2; the D gene is perhaps TRBD1, from 6 matching bases. The specimen was peripheral blood. The DNA sequence is given as TGTGCCAGCACTCAACCGGGACAAACTAACTATGGCTACACCTTC. This sequence encodes CASTQPGQTNYGYTF.